This T cell receptor (beta chain) was retrieved from a study of regulatory T cells in long-lasting Graves disease. Sample time point: newly diagnosed GD, antithyroid drugs for less than 3 months. Making the TCR library involved RNA that had been extracted from PBMCs. Arm-PCR of CDR3 regions and iRepertoire HTBI primers were used to build TCR beta libraries. MiXCR, applied by TCRdb to the multiplex PCR reads, yields one record per CDR3 protein. This table has some 600,000 distinct CDR3 sequences, around 16% appearing once. Trimming took 4 bases from V and 16 from J, leaving 20 bases between them. The germline CDR1 and CDR2 sequences are MDHEN and SYDVKM. The CDR3 is 14 residues long. These data also formed part of another study, on T cells in Graves' hyperthyroidism and ophthalmopathy.

This TCR derives from a man between 18 and 29 years old with Graves disease. The chain combines TRBV28 with TRBJ1-6; D is perhaps TRBD1 (5 bases). The sample consisted of peripheral blood mononuclear cells (PBMCs), taken at new diagnosis, from a patient treated with antithyroid drugs. CDR3 nucleotide sequence: TGTGCCAGCAGTTCGAAGCGGGGGATCTCCTCACTCCACTTT. It is translated as CASSSKRGISSLHF.